A single sample gave rise to the 18 T cell receptor beta chains below, sequenced in a study of cytomegalovirus exposure and HLA in healthy donors. Researchers ran the PCR with 60 Vbeta and 13 Jbeta primers. The assay was immunoSEQ multiplex PCR, and TCRdb's table has in-frame clones only and misses some. The repertoire holds about 120,000 clones, with around 70% as singletons. Specimen: PBMCs. The receptors stem from a woman in her thirties or forties in good health and CMV-seropositive.

This chain links TRBV27 with TRBJ1-2, with 8 bases identical to TRBD1. Germline V gene sequence: CDR1 MNHEY, CDR2 SMNVEV (reference sequence). J lost 4 bases, V lost 2 bases, and 3 bases had no gene match. The CDR3 has 14 amino acids. The CDR3 coding sequence is TGTGCCAGCAGTTTACAGGGGGCAGGCTATGGCTACACCTTC. It translates to CASSLQGAGYGYTF.

The CDR3 bases are TGCGCCAGCAGCCAAGATCACAGGGTATCCTACGAGCAGTACTTC. Translated, it gives CASSQDHRVSYEQYF. The V call is TRBV4-3, the J call TRBJ2-7, with a tentative D call TRBD1 (6 bases). Per the germline V gene, CDR1 is LGHNA and CDR2 is YSLEER. The CDR3 length is 15 residues. V gave up 0 bases and J gave up 1 base, with 10 bases separating them.

This chain joins TRBV2 and TRBJ2-6; weak D call: TRBD2 (6 bases). Looked up from germline, CDR1 is SNHLY and CDR2 is FYNNEI. V lost 8 bases and J 0 bases, leaving 17 bases between the germline ends. This CDR3 has 17 amino acids. The CDR3 here is CASAGQGGYSGANVLTF. The CDR3 nucleotides are TGTGCCAGCGCGGGGCAGGGAGGATACTCTGGGGCCAACGTCCTGACTTTC.

A few counts support this clone. This chain links TRBV5-6 with TRBJ1-4; 7 bases are a match to TRBD1. CDR1 SGHDT and CDR2 YYEEEE come from the germline V gene. The CDR3 loop spans 16 amino acids. The V segment lost 3 bases and the J segment 8 bases; nucleotides outside the gene matches: 13. The CDR3, as DNA: TGTGCCAGCAGCTGGACGACAGGGCCGCCTGACGAAAAACTGTTTTTT. Translating it yields CASSWTTGPPDEKLFF.

The chain joins TRBV6-1 to TRBJ2-7; the D is unclear. The germline gives CDR1 MNHNS, CDR2 SASEGT. This CDR3 comprises 14 residues. Trimming stripped 2 bases from V and 1 base from J, with 9 bases between. The CDR3 coding sequence is TGTGCCAGCAGTGAATTGGCGGATTCCTACGAGCAGTACTTC. This gives the protein CASSELADSYEQYF.

The chain employs TRBV9 and TRBJ1-1; D may be TRBD1 (6 bases). V lost 3 bases and J 0 bases, leaving 9 bases between the germline ends. From germline, CDR1 is SGDLS and CDR2 YYNGEE. The CDR3 is 14 residues long. CDR3 sequence reads: CASSATGMNTEAFF. The DNA for the CDR3 is TGTGCCAGCAGCGCCACAGGGATGAACACTGAAGCTTTCTTT.

The chain joins TRBV2 to TRBJ1-3; D gene uncertain. The CDR3 spans 15 residues. With 3 bases removed from V and 0 bases from J, the gap between germline ends came to 9 bases. The germline CDR1 and CDR2 sequences are SNHLY and FYNNEI. CDR3 amino acids: CASSDSVYSGNTIYF. The CDR3, as DNA: TGTGCCAGCAGTGACAGTGTATACTCTGGAAACACCATATATTTT.

This chain links TRBV5-1 with TRBJ1-6; TRBD1 matches at 8 bases. The junction had 4 bases not matched to a gene; V was cut back by 4 bases and J by 10 bases. Germline values: CDR1 SGHRS, CDR2 YFSETQ. There are 13 residues in the CDR3. CDR3 loop: CASSATGGSPLHF. CDR3 bases: TGCGCCAGCAGCGCTACAGGGGGATCACCCCTCCACTTT.

This chain joins TRBV4-1 and TRBJ1-2; maybe TRBD1 (5 bases). This CDR3 region has 15 residues. CDR1 and CDR2 from the germline V gene are MGHRA and YSYEKL. Trimming pared 1 base from V and 0 bases from J, leaving 9 bases between. The CDR3 region has the DNA TGCGCCAGCAGCCAAGGGGGAGGGGCTAACTATGGCTACACCTTC. It encodes CASSQGGGANYGYTF.

V gene TRBV13 combines with J gene TRBJ1-1; D call uncertain. Germline V gene data show CDR1 as PRHDT and CDR2 as FYEKMQ (reference sequence). This CDR3 has 15 amino acids. V was trimmed by 0 bases and J by 2 bases, leaving 10 bases between them. The DNA of the CDR3 is TGTGCCAGCAGCTTAGGGTGGAGACCAAACACTGAAGCTTTCTTT. Translating it yields CASSLGWRPNTEAFF.

The V and J genes are TRBV4-3 and TRBJ1-1; TRBD1 might be the D (5 bases). The CDR3 is made up of 13 amino acids. The V gene's germline CDR1 is LGHNA and CDR2 YSLEER. Trimming cost V 0 bases and J 10 bases, with 12 bases left between them. CDR3 sequence (DNA): TGCGCCAGCAGCCAAGATGGGCAGGGCCGAGCTTTCTTT. Amino acids: CASSQDGQGRAFF.

Worth noting for this clone: One end of the junction varies from germline; a read error may be responsible. This chain joins TRBV9 and TRBJ1-2; no definite D call. CDR1 SGDLS and CDR2 YYNGEE come from the germline V gene. The CDR3 is made up of 15 amino acids. CDR3 protein: CASSVGSRLNYGYTF. CDR3 bases: TGTGCCAGCAGCGTAGGCAGCAGATTGAACTACGGCTACACCTTC.

The chain joins TRBV10-2 to TRBJ2-1; 9 bases agree with TRBD2. Germline V CDR1 and CDR2: WSHSY, SAAADI. After removal of 6 bases from V and 7 bases from J, the junction contained 10 bases not matched to a gene. The CDR3 loop spans 15 amino acids. This chain's CDR3 is CASRGQASGENEQFF. The CDR3 nucleotides read TGCGCCAGCAGGGGTCAGGCTAGCGGGGAAAATGAGCAGTTCTTC.

This clone was recorded a few times. V gene TRBV4-3 combines with J gene TRBJ1-3, with D possibly TRBD1 on 6 matching bases. Between the trimmed V and J ends, which lost 0 bases and 2 bases, there was a span of 14 bases. Germline V gene sequence: CDR1 LGHNA, CDR2 YSLEER. The CDR3 is made up of 17 amino acids. This chain's CDR3 is CASSQEVNGGPGNTIYF. In DNA form, the CDR3 reads TGCGCCAGCAGCCAAGAGGTGAACGGGGGGCCTGGAAACACCATATATTTT.

CDR3: CASSVIGQNSPLHF. DNA for the CDR3: TGTGCCAGCAGCGTAATTGGCCAGAATTCACCCCTCCACTTT. The chain carries TRBV9 and TRBJ1-6; D not resolved. Trimming stripped 1 base from V and 7 bases from J, with 9 bases between. The CDR3 covers 14 residues. CDR1 SGDLS and CDR2 YYNGEE come from the germline V gene.

The V call is TRBV29-1, the J call TRBJ2-1; 7 bases line up with TRBD1. The CDR3 consists of 15 residues. V lost 7 bases to trimming and J lost 1 base; unmatched junction nucleotides: 10. Germline CDR1 SQVTM, CDR2 ANQGSEA. CDR3 in DNA: TGCAGCGGGACAGGATTCAGGGGTTCCTACAATGAGCAGTTCTTC. Protein sequence: CSGTGFRGSYNEQFF.

The CDR3 DNA follows: TGTGCCAGCAGCTTAGCCGGGACAGGGCTTGAAGCTTTCTTT. Its protein product is CASSLAGTGLEAFF. This rearrangement joins TRBV7-3 to TRBJ1-1; TRBD1 agrees at 9 bases. Germline-derived CDR1 and CDR2 are SGHTA and FQGTGA. CDR3 size: 14 residues. Trimming cost V 2 bases and J 7 bases; bases outside gene matches: 5.

This clone has more than one count but fewer than ten. The chain uses TRBV5-1 and TRBJ1-2, with no clear D. The CDR3 contains 13 residues. CDR1 is SGHRS and CDR2 is YFSETQ in the germline V gene. The V end lost 0 bases, the J end lost 4 bases, and 7 bases lay between the germline ends. The CDR3, as DNA: TGCGCCAGCAGCTTGGACCCTACCTATGGCTACACCTTC. This encodes CASSLDPTYGYTF.